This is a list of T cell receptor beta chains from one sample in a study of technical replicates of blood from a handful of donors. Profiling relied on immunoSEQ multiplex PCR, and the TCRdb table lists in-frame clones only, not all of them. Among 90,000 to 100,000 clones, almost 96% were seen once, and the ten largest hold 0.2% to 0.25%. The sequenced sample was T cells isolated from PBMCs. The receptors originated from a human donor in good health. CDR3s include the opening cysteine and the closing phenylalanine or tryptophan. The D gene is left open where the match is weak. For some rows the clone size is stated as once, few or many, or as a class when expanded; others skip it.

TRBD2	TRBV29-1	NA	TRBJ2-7	TGCAGCGTTGAAATAGCGGGAGGGTCCTACGAGCAGTACTTC	CSVEIAGGSYEQYF
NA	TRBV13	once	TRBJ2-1	TGTGCCAGCAGCCCCTATAGCGGAATGAGCTCCTACAATGAGCAGTTCTTC	CASSPYSGMSSYNEQFF
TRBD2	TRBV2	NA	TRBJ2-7	TGTGCCAGCAGTGAAACCAGCGGGAGGTTCCACGAGCAGTACTTC	CASSETSGRFHEQYF
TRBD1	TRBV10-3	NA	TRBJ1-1	TGTGCCATCAGTGAACCGGACAGGGGGAACACTGAAGCTTTCTTT	CAISEPDRGNTEAFF
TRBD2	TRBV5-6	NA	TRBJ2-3	TGTGCCAGCAGCTTGGAGGTAGCGGGAGGATTCACAGATACGCAGTATTTT	CASSLEVAGGFTDTQYF
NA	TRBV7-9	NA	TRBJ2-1	TGTGCCAGCAGCTTCGGAGAACCTGGCAATGAGCAGTTCTTC	CASSFGEPGNEQFF
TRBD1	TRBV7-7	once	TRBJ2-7	TGTGCTAGCAGCGAGGGACAGGGTCAAACACAGCAGTACTTC	CASSEGQGQTQQYF
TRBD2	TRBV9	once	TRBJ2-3	TGTGCCAGCAGCGACACTAGCGCCGAAGATACGCAGTATTTT	CASSDTSAEDTQYF
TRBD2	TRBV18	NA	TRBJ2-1	TGTGCCAGCTCACCACCGGGGACTAGCCCTATGTTCTTC	CASSPPGTSPMFF
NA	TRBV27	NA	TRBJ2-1	TGTGCCAGCAGACAAATGATCGGGAAAACGTACAATGAGCAGTTCTTC	CASRQMIGKTYNEQFF
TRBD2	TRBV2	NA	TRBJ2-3	TGTGCCAGCAGTCTTCGTAGCGGGGGGGGCACAGATACGCAGTATTTT	CASSLRSGGGTDTQYF
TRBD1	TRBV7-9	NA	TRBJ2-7	TGTGCCAGCAGCCCGAACAGGGGCTTCTACGAGCAGTACTTC	CASSPNRGFYEQYF
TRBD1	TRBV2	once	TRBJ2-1	TGTGCCAGCAGGTACCGGGACAGGGTCGGGCAGTTCTTC	CASRYRDRVGQFF
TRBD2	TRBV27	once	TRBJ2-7	TGTGCCAGCAGTTTTAGACTAGCGGGAATCGGCGAGCAGTACTTC	CASSFRLAGIGEQYF
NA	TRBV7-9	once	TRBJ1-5	TGTGCCAGCAGCCAAGGAGTTAGGCAGGGTCAGGAGCCCCAGCATTTT	CASSQGVRQGQEPQHF
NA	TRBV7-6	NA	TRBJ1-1	TGTGCCCCGCGGGGGGAAGCTTTCTTT	CAPRGEAFF
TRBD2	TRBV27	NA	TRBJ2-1	TGTGCCAGCAACCCGGGACTAGCGGAGAATGAGCAGTTCTTC	CASNPGLAENEQFF
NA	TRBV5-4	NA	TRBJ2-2	TGTGCCAGCAGCTTGGCCTGGAGGACCGGGGAGCTGTTTTTT	CASSLAWRTGELFF
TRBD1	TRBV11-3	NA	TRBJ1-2	TGTGCCAGCAGCTGGGGGGACAGGGGGAAGGTCGACTATGGCTACACCTTC	CASSWGDRGKVDYGYTF
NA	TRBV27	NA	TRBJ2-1	TGTGCCAGCAGTTTATCGGCTGGCAATGAGCAGTTCTTC	CASSLSAGNEQFF
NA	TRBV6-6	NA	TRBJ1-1	TGTGCCAGCACCCGACGCGGGGAGAACACTGAAGCTTTCTTT	CASTRRGENTEAFF
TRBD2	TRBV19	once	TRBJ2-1	TGTGCCAGTAGTATAACAGGACTAGCGGGAGGGAATGAGCAGTTCTTC	CASSITGLAGGNEQFF
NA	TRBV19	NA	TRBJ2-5	TGTGCCAGTAGTATAGGTAGAGGGGGTCAAGAGACCCAGTACTTC	CASSIGRGGQETQYF
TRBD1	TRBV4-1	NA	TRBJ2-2	TGCGCCAGCAGCCCCTCGGGACAGCGCACCGGGGAGCTGTTTTTT	CASSPSGQRTGELFF
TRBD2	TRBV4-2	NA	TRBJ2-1	TGTGCCAGCAGCCAAGATCAAGCGGGGGGGCCCCACAATGAGCAGTTCTTC	CASSQDQAGGPHNEQFF
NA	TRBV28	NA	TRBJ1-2	TGTGCCAGCAGCCTGGCGCAGGAAGCTAACTATGGCTACACCTTC	CASSLAQEANYGYTF
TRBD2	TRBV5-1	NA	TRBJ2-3	TGCGCCAGCAGCTTGGCGCGAGCGGGGGGCGTCACAGATACGCAGTATTTT	CASSLARAGGVTDTQYF
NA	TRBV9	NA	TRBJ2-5	TGTGCCAGCAGCGTAGGGGCCCTCGTCCGGGAGACCCAGTACTTC	CASSVGALVRETQYF